This TCR beta chain was retrieved from a study of T cell repertoires in cytomegalovirus infection (dated by TCRdb to between 2018 and 2021). As for the study more broadly: The HLA type of each donor mattered for the analysis, because public TCR beta signatures pointed to carriage of CMV infection along with the matching HLA type.

Sequencing used an Illumina HiSeq 1500. Through fastp at Q25 and MiXCR, TCRdb rebuilt clones from the public reads, retaining in-frame beta chains. For every CDR3 protein sequence, its rows merge into one entry that carries the most common genes and DNA. The sample table records 150,000 to 200,000 distinct CDR3 sequences; roughly 9.8% of these occur just once. About 4.2% of the sample belongs to the ten largest clones. This clonotype came up many times. No antigen is known for it. The record has no base qualities; no much larger clone is one base away. In the germline V gene, CDR1 corresponds to SGHVS and CDR2 to FQNEAQ. Including the terminal cysteine and phenylalanine, the CDR3 comprises 16 residues. Here the CDR3 DNA is all that survives: 48 bases in frame from base 1. The trim is 4 bases for V and 5 bases for J, with a gap of 17 bases between the germline ends. General findings and caveats noted by the study authors: Cumulative frequency of public TCR beta family members discriminated carriers of CMV infection plus the relevant HLA type in this cohort and an independent approximately 370-donor cohort. In the ex vivo response, HLA-C-restricted CMV-specific TCR beta clonotypes were dominant, and in two of eight donors the single most frequent clonotype came from this HLA-C-restricted group.

This chain is built from TRBV7-8 and TRBJ2-2; the D element might be TRBD1 or TRBD2, as each aligns at 7 bases. Material: PBMCs. The clonotype comes from a human donor in good health (CMV status not recorded). Some clones in this sample may be carry-over from other donors' samples. The DNA sequence is as follows: TGTGCCAGCAGCTCCCAGGGGGGGGGGGCGACCGGGGAGCTGTTTTTT. Its amino acids are CASSSQGGGATGELFF.